Here is one TCR beta chain with its context. This sample is part of a study of blood T cell repertoires in COVID-19. Across the whole study: Donors in the United States, Italy and Spain gave samples during acute or convalescent COVID-19. PBMCs, B-cell-depleted T cells, or T cells provided the cDNA or gDNA that made up the material.

Authors' processing steps: Reference gene primer amplification gave estimated nucleated cell counts. Sequencing was performed with immunoSEQ multiplex PCR; in TCRdb, only in-frame clones are kept and a portion is missing. That table supplies the V and J calls and clone size; D and trimming were determined from the DNA. Of under 250,000 clones listed, roughly 80% were seen once; the top ten hold approximately 1.3%. Looked up from germline, CDR1 is DFQATT and CDR2 is SNEGSKA (reference sequence). Trimming took off 3 bases at V and 6 bases at J, with 15 bases between the two ends. This CDR3 is 13 amino acids long. Each participant's cohort was designated according to participant-reported clinical history.

This sequence was found in a woman aged 40 to 55 with acute COVID-19. Sequenced: PBMCs or T cells enriched from blood (not recorded which). The chain links TRBV20-1 to TRBJ2-7, with D unresolved. CDR3 DNA sequence: TGCAGTGCTAGTCCGGTTTTGGGCTCCGAGCAGTACTTC. It yields the protein CSASPVLGSEQYF.